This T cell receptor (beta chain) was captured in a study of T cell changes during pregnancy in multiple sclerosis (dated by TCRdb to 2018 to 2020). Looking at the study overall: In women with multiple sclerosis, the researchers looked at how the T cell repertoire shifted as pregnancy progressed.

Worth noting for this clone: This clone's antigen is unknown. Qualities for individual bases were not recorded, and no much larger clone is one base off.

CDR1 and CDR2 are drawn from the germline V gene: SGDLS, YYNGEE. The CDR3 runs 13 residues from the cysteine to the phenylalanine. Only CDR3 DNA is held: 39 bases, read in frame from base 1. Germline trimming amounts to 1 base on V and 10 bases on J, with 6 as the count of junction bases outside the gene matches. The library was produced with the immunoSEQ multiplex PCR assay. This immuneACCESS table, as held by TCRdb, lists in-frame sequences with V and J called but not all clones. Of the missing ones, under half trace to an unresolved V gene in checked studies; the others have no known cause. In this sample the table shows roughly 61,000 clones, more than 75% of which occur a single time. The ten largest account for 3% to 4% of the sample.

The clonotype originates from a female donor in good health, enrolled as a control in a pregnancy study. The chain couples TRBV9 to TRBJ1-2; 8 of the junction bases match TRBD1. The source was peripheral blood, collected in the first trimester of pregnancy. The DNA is TGTGCCAGCAGCGTATCTCCGGACAGGGACTACACCTTC. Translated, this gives CASSVSPDRDYTF.